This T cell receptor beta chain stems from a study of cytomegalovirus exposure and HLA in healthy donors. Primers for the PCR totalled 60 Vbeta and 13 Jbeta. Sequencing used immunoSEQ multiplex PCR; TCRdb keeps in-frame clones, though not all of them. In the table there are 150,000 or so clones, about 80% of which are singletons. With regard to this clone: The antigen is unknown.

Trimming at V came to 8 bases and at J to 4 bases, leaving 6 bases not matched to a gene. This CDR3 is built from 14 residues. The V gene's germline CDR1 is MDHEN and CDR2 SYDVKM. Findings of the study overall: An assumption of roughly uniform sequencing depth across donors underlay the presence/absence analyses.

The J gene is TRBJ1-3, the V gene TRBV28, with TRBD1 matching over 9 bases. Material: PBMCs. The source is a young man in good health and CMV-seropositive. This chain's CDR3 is CASQGQGKGNTIYF. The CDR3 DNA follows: TGTGCCAGCCAAGGACAGGGGAAAGGAAACACCATATATTTT.